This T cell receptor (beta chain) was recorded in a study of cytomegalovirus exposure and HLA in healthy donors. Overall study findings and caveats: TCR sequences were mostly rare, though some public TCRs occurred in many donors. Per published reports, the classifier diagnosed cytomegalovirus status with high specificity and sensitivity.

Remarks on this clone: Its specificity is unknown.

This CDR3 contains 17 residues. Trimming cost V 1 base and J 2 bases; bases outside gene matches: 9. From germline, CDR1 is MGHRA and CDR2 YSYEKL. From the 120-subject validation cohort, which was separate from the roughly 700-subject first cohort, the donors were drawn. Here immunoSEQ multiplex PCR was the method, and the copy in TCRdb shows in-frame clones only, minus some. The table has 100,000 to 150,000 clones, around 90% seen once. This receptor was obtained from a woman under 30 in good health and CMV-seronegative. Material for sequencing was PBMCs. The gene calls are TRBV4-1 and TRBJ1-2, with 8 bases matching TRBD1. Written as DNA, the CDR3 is TGCGCCAGCAGCCAAGTCTTTACCGGGACAGGAAACTATGGCTACACCTTC. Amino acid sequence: CASSQVFTGTGNYGYTF.